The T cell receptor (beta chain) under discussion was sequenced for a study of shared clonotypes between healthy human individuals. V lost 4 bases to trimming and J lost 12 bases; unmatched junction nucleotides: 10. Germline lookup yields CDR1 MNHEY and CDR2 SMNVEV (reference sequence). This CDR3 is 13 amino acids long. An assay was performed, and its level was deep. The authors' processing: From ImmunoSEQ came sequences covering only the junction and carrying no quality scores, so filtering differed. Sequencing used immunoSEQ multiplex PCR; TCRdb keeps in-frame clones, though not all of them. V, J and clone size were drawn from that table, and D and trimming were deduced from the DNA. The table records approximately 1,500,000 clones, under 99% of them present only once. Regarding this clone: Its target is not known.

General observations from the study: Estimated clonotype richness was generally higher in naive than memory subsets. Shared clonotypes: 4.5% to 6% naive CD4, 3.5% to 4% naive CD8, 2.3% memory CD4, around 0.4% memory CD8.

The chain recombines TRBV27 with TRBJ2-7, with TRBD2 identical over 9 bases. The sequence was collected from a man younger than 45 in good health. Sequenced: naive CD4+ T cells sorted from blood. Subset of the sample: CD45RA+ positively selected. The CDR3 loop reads CASSWSGGTSPYF. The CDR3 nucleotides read TGTGCCAGCAGTTGGTCGGGCGGGACTAGCCCGTACTTC.